This T cell receptor beta chain was profiled in a study of cytomegalovirus exposure and HLA in healthy donors. Notes on the study in general: Under in vitro conditions, three CMV-associated chains were confirmed as specific for CMV antigens.

Primers: 60 Vbeta forward and 13 Jbeta reverse. Clones were read by immunoSEQ multiplex PCR, and TCRdb kept only the in-frame ones, dropping some. The sample holds about 130,000 clones, 55% to 75% seen once. This clone was detected a few times. What it binds is unknown. This TCR came from a human donor in good health. The specimen sequenced was PBMCs.

In nucleotides, the CDR3 is TGTGCCAGCAGCTTGGCCGGGGTACCCCATGGCTACACCTTC. This translates into CASSLAGVPHGYTF. The chain recombines TRBV5-6 with TRBJ1-2; unclear D gene. Germline lookup yields CDR1 SGHDT and CDR2 YYEEEE. The CDR3 spans 14 residues. V was trimmed by 0 bases and J by 6 bases, leaving 12 bases between them.